These 18 T cell receptor beta chains share one sample of origin, sequenced in a study of blood T cell repertoires in COVID-19. TCRdb keeps only in-frame clones here, not all; method: immunoSEQ multiplex PCR. The sample holds around 94,000 clones; around 90% are singletons and the top ten take less than 3.5%. Specimen: peripheral blood. These receptor sequences come from a man aged 45-65 years with active or convalescent COVID-19.

For the CDR3, the DNA is TGTGCCTGGAGTTACAGGGACGGTCAGCCCCAGCATTTT. Encoded protein: CAWSYRDGQPQHF. The chain employs TRBV30 and TRBJ1-5; perhaps TRBD1 as D (6 bases). The V gene lost 2 bases and the J gene lost 6 bases, with 11 bases spanning the gap. CDR1 is GTSNPN and CDR2 is SVGIG in the germline V gene (reference sequence). This CDR3 spans 13 amino acids.

This clone was detected a few times. This chain joins TRBV6-5 and TRBJ1-2; D might be TRBD1 (5 bases). There are 15 residues in the CDR3. Trimming pared 0 bases from V and 4 bases from J, leaving 12 bases between. Germline lookup yields CDR1 MNHEY and CDR2 SVGAGI. CDR3 residues: CASSYSRGSPYGYTF. CDR3 DNA: TGTGCCAGCAGTTACTCGCGGGGCAGCCCCTATGGCTACACCTTC.

This chain links TRBV9 with TRBJ2-3, with D tentatively TRBD2 (6 bases). Germline lookup yields CDR1 SGDLS and CDR2 YYNGEE. Between the trimmed V and J ends, which lost 0 bases and 1 base, there was a span of 9 bases. CDR3 length: 15 amino acids. The CDR3 reads CASSVVPGGTDTQYF. CDR3 in DNA: TGTGCCAGCAGCGTAGTGCCGGGGGGCACAGATACGCAGTATTTT.

The chain carries TRBV23-1 and TRBJ1-6, with a tentative D call TRBD1 (6 bases). TRBV23-1 is recorded as an ORF, its role being uncertain. V lost 0 bases and J lost 4, with 13 bases in between. CDR3 length: 17 residues. The DNA of the CDR3 is TGCGCCAGCAGTCAATCGACAGGACTGGATTATAATTCACCCCTCCACTTT. This codes for CASSQSTGLDYNSPLHF.

The J gene is TRBJ2-3, the V gene TRBV10-3, with D possibly being TRBD1 (6 bases). Germline lookup yields CDR1 ENHRY and CDR2 SYGVKD. Trimming pared 2 bases from V and 3 bases from J, leaving 9 bases between. The CDR3 is 14 amino acids. The CDR3 sequence is CAISENRETDTQYF. The CDR3 DNA reads TGTGCCATCAGTGAGAACAGGGAGACAGATACGCAGTATTTT.

This chain joins TRBV28 and TRBJ2-3, with TRBD1 as a possible D gene (6 bases). The CDR3 spans 13 residues. Germline V gene lookup returns CDR1 MDHEN and CDR2 SYDVKM. V was pared by 6 bases and J by 4 bases, with 11 bases between. The CDR3 here is CASSSGQSDTQYF. The CDR3 coding sequence is TGTGCCAGCAGCTCGGGACAATCAGATACGCAGTATTTT.

CDR3 protein: CASSSNPGVSGELFF. The CDR3 region has the DNA TGCGCCAGCAGCTCGAACCCGGGGGTATCCGGGGAGCTGTTTTTT. J is TRBJ2-2 and V is TRBV5-1; D is possibly TRBD2 (6 bases). This CDR3 has 15 amino acids. V lost 3 bases and J 6 bases, leaving 15 bases between the germline ends. Per the germline V gene, CDR1 is SGHRS and CDR2 is YFSETQ.

The chain links TRBV6-5 to TRBJ1-4; possibly TRBD1 for D (6 bases). V lost 0 bases and J 7 bases, leaving 15 bases between the germline ends. This CDR3 comprises 16 residues. Germline CDR1 and CDR2: MNHEY and SVGAGI. This chain's CDR3 is CASSYSSGEGVEKLFF. CDR3 sequence (DNA): TGTGCCAGCAGTTACTCGTCAGGGGAGGGCGTTGAAAAACTGTTTTTT.

J is TRBJ1-4 and V is TRBV30; 9 positions agree with TRBD1. Germline V gene sequence: CDR1 GTSNPN, CDR2 SVGIG (reference sequence). Unmatched junction bases numbered 4, after V lost 5 bases and J lost 3 bases. This CDR3 contains 14 residues. DNA of the CDR3: TGTGCCTGGGGGTACAGGGGGCCTAATGAAAAACTGTTTTTT. Encoded protein: CAWGYRGPNEKLFF.

Only one count was recorded for this clone. As DNA, the CDR3 is TGCGCCAGCAGTCCCCTCGAAGCGGGGGGCTCCTACAATGAGCAGTTCTTC. This translates into CASSPLEAGGSYNEQFF. The chain carries TRBV10-1 and TRBJ2-1; 9 bases fit TRBD2. This CDR3 is built from 17 residues. Per germline, CDR1 WNHNN and CDR2 SYGVQD (reference sequence). V shed 5 bases, J shed 0 bases, and the junction held 8 bases outside the gene matches.

This clone was detected once. The chain has TRBV28 and TRBJ2-1; 10 bases match TRBD2. J was trimmed by 4 bases and V by 4 bases; bases with no gene match: 7. The CDR3 runs 16 residues. Germline CDR1 reads MDHEN; CDR2 reads SYDVKM. CDR3 amino acids: CASSWGGGLAYNEQFF. DNA for the CDR3: TGTGCCAGCAGTTGGGGCGGGGGACTAGCGTACAATGAGCAGTTCTTC.

The CDR3 sequence: CASSIPPGIIPPDYGYTF. Here the CDR3 DNA reads TGTGCCAGTAGTATCCCCCCCGGGATCATTCCCCCTGACTATGGCTACACCTTC. The chain has TRBV19 and TRBJ1-2; D remains unclear. Trimming took off 3 bases at V and 3 bases at J, with 23 bases between the two ends. The CDR3 contains 18 residues. Germline V gene data show CDR1 as LNHDA and CDR2 as SQIVND (reference sequence).

The chain combines TRBV6-1 with TRBJ1-5; 10 nucleotides agree with TRBD1. The CDR3 consists of 16 residues. Per the germline V gene, CDR1 is MNHNS and CDR2 is SASEGT. The J segment lost 8 bases and the V segment lost 2 bases, leaving 9 bases of the junction unmatched. The CDR3: CASSENWTGGLEPQHF. CDR3 in DNA: TGTGCCAGCAGTGAAAATTGGACAGGGGGTTTGGAGCCCCAGCATTTT.

The chain has TRBV12-3 or TRBV12-4 and TRBJ2-3; D unresolved. The CDR3 is 12 amino acids. V was shortened by 5 bases and J by 7 bases, with 10 bases between the two germline ends. CDR3: CASSPPGNTQYF. CDR3 in DNA: TGTGCCAGCAGTCCCCCAGGAAATACGCAGTATTTT.

The chain combines TRBV19 with TRBJ2-4, with 8 bases fitting TRBD2. Germline assignment: CDR1 LNHDA and CDR2 SQIVND (reference sequence). The V and J ends lost 0 bases and 4 bases, in that order; junction bases with no gene match: 5. This CDR3 has 16 amino acids. CDR3 DNA: TGTGCCAGTAGTATAGACGCGGGGGGCAGGAAAAACATTCAGTACTTC. It codes for CASSIDAGGRKNIQYF.

The CDR3 is CASTRNTGELFF. The CDR3 region has the DNA TGTGCCAGTACGCGGAACACCGGGGAGCTGTTTTTT. This chain uses TRBV19 with TRBJ2-2; D gene unclear. With 7 bases removed from V and 1 base from J, the gap between germline ends came to 4 bases. This CDR3 spans 12 amino acids. Germline loops: CDR1 LNHDA, CDR2 SQIVND (reference sequence).

J is TRBJ2-2 and V is TRBV5-4; D is possibly TRBD2 (6 bases). The germline gives CDR1 SGHNT, CDR2 YYREEE (reference sequence). The CDR3 is 15 amino acids. V was pared by 3 bases and J by 5 bases, with 14 bases between. The CDR3 loop reads CASSSGTPKTGELFF. Here the CDR3 DNA reads TGTGCCAGCAGCTCCGGGACTCCCAAAACCGGGGAGCTGTTTTTT.

V and J are TRBV5-1 and TRBJ1-2; 8 bases fit TRBD1. This CDR3 is 15 amino acids long. Germline loops: CDR1 SGHRS, CDR2 YFSETQ. After removal of 0 bases from V and 6 bases from J, the junction contained 7 bases not matched to a gene. The CDR3 bases are TGCGCCAGCAGCTTGGGCTACAGGGGGGCAGATGGCTACACCTTC. Protein: CASSLGYRGADGYTF.